This TCR beta chain derives from a study of CDR3 diversity in severe acne. A note on this clonotype: This may stem from a read error, because a much larger clone lies one nucleotide away.

Trimming took 10 bases from V and 10 from J, leaving 14 bases between them. The germline gives CDR1 ENHRY, CDR2 SYGVKD. The CDR3 is 11 amino acids. TCRdb re-called the PCR reads with MiXCR, one entry per CDR3 protein. The sample shows about 97,000 distinct CDR3 sequences, roughly half of them seen only once. Sequencing used blood. This TCR derives from a male donor with acne. The V call is TRBV10-3, the J call TRBJ2-1; D ambiguous. The CDR3: CASSYYYEQFF. As DNA, the CDR3 is TGTGCCAGCAGCTACTACTACGAGCAGTTCTTC.